The source of this T cell receptor beta chain is a study of T cell clones after liver transplantation. Study observations and caveats: Migration into the graft, not deletion, may explain lost graft donor-reactive T cells.

Clones were sequenced by immunoSEQ multiplex PCR, and TCRdb holds only the in-frame ones, with some missing. The data contain about 75,000 clones, approximately 81% of them singletons. Germline lookup yields CDR1 MNHEY and CDR2 SVGAGI. The V gene end was trimmed by 6 bases and the J gene end by 1 base; junction bases not matched to a gene: 4. This CDR3 has 15 amino acids. Worth noting for this clone: Its antigen remains unknown.

Thawed unstimulated PBMCs were FACS-sorted by CD3, CD4 and CD8 into two populations. The chain links TRBV6-5 to TRBJ2-1, with TRBD1 matching 9 bases. The receptor was isolated from a human patient who received a liver transplant. Part of the T cell pool may stem from the graft donor. The sample here was CD4+ T cells from blood, taken roughly 48 months after liver transplant. CDR3 in amino acids: CASRSGQGSYNEQFF. The DNA of the CDR3 is TGTGCCAGCAGGTCCGGACAGGGGTCCTACAATGAGCAGTTCTTC.